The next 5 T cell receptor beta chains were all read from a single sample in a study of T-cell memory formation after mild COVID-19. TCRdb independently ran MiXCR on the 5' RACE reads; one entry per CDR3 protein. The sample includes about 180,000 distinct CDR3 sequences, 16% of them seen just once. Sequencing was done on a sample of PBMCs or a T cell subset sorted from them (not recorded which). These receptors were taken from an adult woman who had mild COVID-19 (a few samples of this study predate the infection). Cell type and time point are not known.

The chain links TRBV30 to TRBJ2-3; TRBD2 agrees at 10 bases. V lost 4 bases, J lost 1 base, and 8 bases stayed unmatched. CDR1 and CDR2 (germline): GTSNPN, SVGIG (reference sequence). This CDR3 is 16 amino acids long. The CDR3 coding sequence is TGTGCCTGGACTTCCTTCGGGACTAGCGGCACAGATACGCAGTATTTT. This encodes CAWTSFGTSGTDTQYF.

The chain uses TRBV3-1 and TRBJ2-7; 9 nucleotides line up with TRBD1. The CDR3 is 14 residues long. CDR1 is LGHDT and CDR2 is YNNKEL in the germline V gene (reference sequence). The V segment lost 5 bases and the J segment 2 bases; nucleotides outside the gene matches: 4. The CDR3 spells CASSSGTGTYEQYF. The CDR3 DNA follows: TGTGCCAGCAGCTCCGGGACAGGGACCTACGAGCAGTACTTC.

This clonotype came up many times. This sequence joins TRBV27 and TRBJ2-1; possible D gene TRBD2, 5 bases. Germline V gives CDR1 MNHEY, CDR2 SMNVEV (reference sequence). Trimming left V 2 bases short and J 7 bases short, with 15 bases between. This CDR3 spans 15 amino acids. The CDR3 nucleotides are TGTGCCAGCAGTTTACTCCCAAGGACTGGGAATGAGCAGTTCTTC. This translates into CASSLLPRTGNEQFF.

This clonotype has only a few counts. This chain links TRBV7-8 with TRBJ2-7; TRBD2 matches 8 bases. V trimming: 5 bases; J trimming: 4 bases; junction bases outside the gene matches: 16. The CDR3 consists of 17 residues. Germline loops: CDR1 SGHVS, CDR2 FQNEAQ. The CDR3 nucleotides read TGTGCCAGCAGCGTTACCTCACCGGGACTAGAGCGGTACGAGCAGTACTTC. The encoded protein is CASSVTSPGLERYEQYF.

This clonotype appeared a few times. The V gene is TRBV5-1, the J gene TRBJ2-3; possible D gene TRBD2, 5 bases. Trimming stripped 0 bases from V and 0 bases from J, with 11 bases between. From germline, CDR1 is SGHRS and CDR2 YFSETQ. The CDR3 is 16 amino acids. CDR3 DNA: TGCGCCAGCAGCTTGGGAGGGTCGTCTAGCACAGATACGCAGTATTTT. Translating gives CASSLGGSSSTDTQYF.